The rows below give T cell receptor beta chains drawn from one sample of a study of CD8 T cells in Susac syndrome. Using its own MiXCR run on the immunoSEQ multiplex PCR reads, TCRdb lists one record per CDR3 protein. The sample contains roughly 47,000 distinct CDR3 sequences, nearly 95% of which appear only once. The sequencing sample was made of CD8+ T cells from PBMCs. The receptors were gathered from a human donor in good health. Each CDR3 is given with its conserved first and last residue. The order of the fields is V gene, D gene, clone size, J gene, CDR3 protein, CDR3 DNA. A D gene is named only where the DNA matches it firmly. Where a row states a size, it is once, few, many or the class of an expanded clone; other rows omit it.

V gene: TRBV4-2; D gene: TRBD1; clone size: .; J gene: TRBJ1-1; CDR3 protein: CASSQTPGQGASRDTEAFF; CDR3 DNA: TGTGCCAGCAGCCAAACTCCGGGACAGGGGGCTTCGAGGGACACTGAAGCTTTCTTT
V gene: TRBV12-3/TRBV12-4; D gene: .; clone size: .; J gene: TRBJ1-2; CDR3 protein: CASSRVSPNYGYTF; CDR3 DNA: TGTGCCAGCAGTCGGGTCAGCCCCAACTATGGCTACACCTTC
V gene: TRBV7-9; D gene: .; clone size: .; J gene: TRBJ2-7; CDR3 protein: CASSLEGLYEQYF; CDR3 DNA: TGTGCCAGCAGCTTGGAAGGTCTCTACGAGCAGTACTTC
V gene: TRBV6-2/TRBV6-3; D gene: .; clone size: .; J gene: TRBJ2-2; CDR3 protein: CASTPPGTWAGELFF; CDR3 DNA: TGTGCCAGCACCCCCCCCGGGACCTGGGCCGGGGAGCTGTTTTTT
V gene: TRBV12-3/TRBV12-4; D gene: TRBD2; clone size: .; J gene: TRBJ2-1; CDR3 protein: CASSSTTLAGVTYNEQFF; CDR3 DNA: TGTGCCAGCAGTTCCACAACCCTAGCGGGAGTCACCTACAATGAGCAGTTCTTC
V gene: TRBV7-2; D gene: .; clone size: .; J gene: TRBJ2-7; CDR3 protein: CASSLVSGATYEQYF; CDR3 DNA: TGTGCCAGCAGCTTAGTCTCCGGGGCTACCTACGAGCAGTACTTC
V gene: TRBV5-6; D gene: .; clone size: .; J gene: TRBJ2-1; CDR3 protein: CASSFSAPEQFF; CDR3 DNA: TGTGCCAGCAGCTTCTCCGCTCCTGAGCAGTTCTTC
V gene: TRBV29-1; D gene: TRBD2; clone size: .; J gene: TRBJ2-1; CDR3 protein: CSAVMNGLAGGSSYNEQFF; CDR3 DNA: TGCAGCGCTGTAATGAACGGACTAGCGGGAGGGAGCTCCTACAATGAGCAGTTCTTC
V gene: TRBV14; D gene: .; clone size: .; J gene: TRBJ1-4; CDR3 protein: CASSQGVWEKLFF; CDR3 DNA: TGTGCCAGCAGCCAAGGCGTGTGGGAAAAACTGTTTTTT
V gene: TRBV7-7; D gene: .; clone size: medium-sized; J gene: TRBJ1-1; CDR3 protein: CASSFGPNTEAFF; CDR3 DNA: TGTGCTAGCAGCTTCGGCCCGAACACTGAAGCTTTCTTT
V gene: TRBV7-9; D gene: .; clone size: .; J gene: TRBJ1-2; CDR3 protein: CASSLFAGSDGYTF; CDR3 DNA: TGTGCCAGCAGCTTATTCGCGGGTAGCGATGGCTACACCTTC
V gene: TRBV6-2/TRBV6-3; D gene: .; clone size: .; J gene: TRBJ2-1; CDR3 protein: CASGHTRIGDFSFAYNEQFF; CDR3 DNA: TGTGCCAGCGGCCATACACGCATAGGGGACTTCAGTTTCGCCTACAATGAGCAGTTCTTC
V gene: TRBV4-1; D gene: .; clone size: .; J gene: TRBJ2-6; CDR3 protein: CASSLESLLGGANVLTF; CDR3 DNA: TGCGCCAGCAGCCTGGAGTCCCTCCTCGGAGGGGCCAACGTCCTGACTTTC
V gene: TRBV7-9; D gene: .; clone size: .; J gene: TRBJ2-1; CDR3 protein: CASSLTSGEQFF; CDR3 DNA: TGTGCCAGCAGCTTAACGAGTGGGGAGCAGTTCTTC
V gene: TRBV27; D gene: .; clone size: .; J gene: TRBJ2-1; CDR3 protein: CASRDGNNEQFF; CDR3 DNA: TGTGCCAGCCGGGACGGTAACAATGAGCAGTTCTTC
V gene: TRBV4-1; D gene: .; clone size: .; J gene: TRBJ2-7; CDR3 protein: CASSQDPQGSYEQYF; CDR3 DNA: TGCGCCAGCAGCCAAGATCCCCAGGGCTCCTACGAGCAGTACTTC
V gene: TRBV5-1; D gene: .; clone size: .; J gene: TRBJ2-1; CDR3 protein: CASSLGGGSYNEQFF; CDR3 DNA: TGCGCCAGCAGCTTGGGGGGCGGCTCCTACAATGAGCAGTTCTTC
V gene: TRBV7-9; D gene: TRBD2; clone size: .; J gene: TRBJ2-5; CDR3 protein: CASSPPTSGQETQYF; CDR3 DNA: TGTGCCAGCAGCCCCCCGACTAGCGGGCAAGAGACCCAGTACTTC
V gene: TRBV27; D gene: .; clone size: .; J gene: TRBJ2-7; CDR3 protein: CASSSLVYEQYF; CDR3 DNA: TGTGCCAGCAGTTCCCTCGTCTACGAGCAGTACTTC
V gene: TRBV7-9; D gene: TRBD1; clone size: .; J gene: TRBJ2-1; CDR3 protein: CASSHRDRGSNEQFF; CDR3 DNA: TGTGCCAGCAGCCACCGGGACAGGGGGTCTAATGAGCAGTTCTTC
V gene: TRBV5-1; D gene: TRBD1; clone size: .; J gene: TRBJ2-3; CDR3 protein: CASSWGTGDYADTQYF; CDR3 DNA: TGCGCCAGCAGCTGGGGGACAGGGGATTATGCAGATACGCAGTATTTT
V gene: TRBV6-2/TRBV6-3; D gene: .; clone size: .; J gene: TRBJ1-1; CDR3 protein: CASSYLNRNTEAFF; CDR3 DNA: TGTGCCAGCAGTTACCTAAACAGGAACACTGAAGCTTTCTTT
V gene: TRBV29-1; D gene: TRBD1; clone size: .; J gene: TRBJ2-1; CDR3 protein: CSVEGTGGYNEQFF; CDR3 DNA: TGCAGCGTTGAAGGGACAGGGGGTTACAATGAGCAGTTCTTC
V gene: TRBV13; D gene: .; clone size: once; J gene: TRBJ2-7; CDR3 protein: CASSVQQGYEQYF; CDR3 DNA: TGTGCCAGCAGCGTCCAACAGGGCTACGAGCAGTACTTC
V gene: TRBV7-9; D gene: .; clone size: .; J gene: TRBJ1-5; CDR3 protein: CASSFTTPGNQPQHF; CDR3 DNA: TGTGCCAGCAGTTTCACCACTCCCGGCAATCAGCCCCAGCATTTT
V gene: TRBV20-1; D gene: .; clone size: .; J gene: TRBJ2-1; CDR3 protein: CSAPLGNEQFF; CDR3 DNA: TGCAGTGCACCCCTAGGCAATGAGCAGTTCTTC
V gene: TRBV20-1; D gene: .; clone size: .; J gene: TRBJ2-1; CDR3 protein: CSARVEQLRFF; CDR3 DNA: TGCAGTGCTAGAGTAGAACAGCTACGGTTCTTC